These 17 T cell receptor beta chains originate from one sample sequenced in a study of blood T cell repertoires in COVID-19. Libraries were prepared by immunoSEQ multiplex PCR; TCRdb keeps only in-frame clonotypes and omits some of them. Of roughly 130,000 clones listed, about 89% are singletons. Sequencing was done on a sample of peripheral blood. All receptors derive from a woman in her sixties or seventies with acute or convalescent COVID-19.

The rearrangement links TRBV6-5 to TRBJ2-7; D may be TRBD2 (6 bases). The CDR3 length is 15 residues. V lost 7 bases and J lost 3, with 19 bases in between. Germline V gene lookup returns CDR1 MNHEY and CDR2 SVGAGI. In nucleotides, the CDR3 is TGTGCCAGCAAGTTGCCGGGACTCGGAGGCTACGAGCAGTACGTC. Encoded protein: CASKLPGLGGYEQYV.

The gene calls are TRBV7-9 and TRBJ1-2; TRBD1 is a possible D gene (6 bases). CDR1 and CDR2 (germline): SEHNR, FQNEAQ (reference sequence). CDR3 length equals 13 residues. The V and J ends lost 5 bases and 4 bases respectively, with 11 bases between them. The CDR3 nucleotides are TGTGCCAGCAGCCCGGACAGCTTCTATGGCTACACCTTC. Protein: CASSPDSFYGYTF.

The chain combines TRBV4-1 with TRBJ2-5, with 9 bases lining up with TRBD2. The germline V gene has CDR1 MGHRA and CDR2 YSYEKL. The CDR3 is 14 amino acids. V gave up 4 bases and J gave up 5 bases; unmatched junction bases: 5. CDR3 bases: TGCGCCAGCAGCCTCCGCGGGGGGGACGAGACCCAGTACTTC. Translated: CASSLRGGDETQYF.

The chain carries TRBV9 and TRBJ1-6; 8 nucleotides align to TRBD1. In germline, CDR1 is SGDLS, CDR2 YYNGEE. V shed 0 bases and J 7 bases; nucleotides not matched to a gene: 12. The CDR3 loop spans 18 amino acids. In nucleotides, the CDR3 is TGTGCCAGCAGCGTAGCAAAAATAACCGGGACAGGAAATTCACCCCTCCACTTT. It encodes CASSVAKITGTGNSPLHF.

The chain carries TRBV28 and TRBJ2-5; tentatively, D is TRBD2 (6 bases). Germline V gene sequence: CDR1 MDHEN, CDR2 SYDVKM. V dropped 9 bases and J dropped 5 bases, with 13 bases sitting between them. CDR3 length equals 12 residues. CDR3 protein: CASKMAGETQYF. Written as DNA, the CDR3 is TGTGCCAGTAAGATGGCGGGGGAGACCCAGTACTTC. Together with reference TRBV28 and TRBJ2-5, the CDR3 gives the full variable domain: DVKVTQSSRYLVKRTGEKVFLECVQDMDHENMFWYRQDPGLGLRLIYFSYDVKMKEKGDIPEGYSVSREKKERFSLILESASTNQTSMYLCASKMAGETQYFGPGTRLLVL.

The chain uses TRBV2 and TRBJ2-1; 7 positions agree with TRBD2. The germline V gene has CDR1 SNHLY and CDR2 FYNNEI. This CDR3 has 14 amino acids. V dropped 11 bases and J dropped 6; count of bases not matched to a gene: 13. CDR3 region: CAVGREWGSNEQFF. CDR3 bases: TGTGCCGTGGGGAGGGAGTGGGGCAGCAATGAGCAGTTCTTC.

The rearrangement uses TRBV5-4 and TRBJ1-2; TRBD1 matches at 8 bases. The CDR3 spans 18 residues. The V and J ends lost 3 bases and 8 bases, in that order; junction bases with no gene match: 21. From germline, CDR1 is SGHNT and CDR2 YYREEE (reference sequence). The CDR3 nucleotides read TGTGCCAGCAGCTCTCCGGGGAGGGGTGGTCAGGGGGCGGCCGGCTACACCTTC. Amino acid sequence: CASSSPGRGGQGAAGYTF. Full variable domain (missing parts from reference TRBV5-4 and TRBJ1-2): ETGVTQSPTHLIKTRGQQVTLRCSSQSGHNTVSWYQQALGQGPQFIFQYYREEENGRGNFPPRFSGLQFPNYSSELNVNALELDDSALYLCASSSPGRGGQGAAGYTFGSGTRLTVV.

This sequence joins TRBV15 and TRBJ2-7; D gene ambiguous. Looked up from germline, CDR1 is LNHNV and CDR2 is YYDKDF (reference sequence). V lost 0 bases and J 4 bases, leaving 7 bases between the germline ends. CDR3 length equals 13 residues. The chain's CDR3 is CATSRDRQYEQYV. DNA of the CDR3: TGTGCCACCAGCAGAGATCGTCAGTACGAGCAGTACGTC.

This clone was seen once. The rearrangement uses TRBV5-1 and TRBJ2-1; D perhaps matches TRBD2 (5 bases). This CDR3 is built from 15 residues. Germline-derived CDR1 and CDR2 are SGHRS and YFSETQ. Trimming took 1 base from V and 5 from J, leaving 13 bases between them. CDR3 protein: CASSLSLAKHNEQFF. CDR3 bases: TGCGCCAGCAGCTTGAGCCTAGCCAAGCACAATGAGCAGTTCTTC. The full variable domain, in which reference TRBV5-1 and TRBJ2-1 provide the parts outside the CDR3, is KAGVTQTPRYLIKTRGQQVTLSCSPISGHRSVSWYQQTPGQGLQFLFEYFSETQRNKGNFPGRFSGRQFSNSRSEMNVSTLELGDSALYLCASSLSLAKHNEQFFGPGTRLTVL.

The chain links TRBV5-1 to TRBJ2-2; D may be TRBD2 (6 bases). This CDR3 has 14 amino acids. V was cut by 1 base and J by 6 bases, with 10 bases left in between. Germline V CDR1 and CDR2: SGHRS, YFSETQ. The CDR3 region is CASSLSPSAGELFF. The CDR3, as DNA: TGCGCCAGCAGCTTGAGCCCTAGCGCCGGGGAGCTGTTTTTT.

This chain uses TRBV9 with TRBJ1-4; TRBD1 agrees at 9 bases. The trim removed 3 bases at V and 7 bases at J, leaving 10 bases unmatched. Germline CDR1 SGDLS, CDR2 YYNGEE. The CDR3 extends over 16 amino acids. DNA of the CDR3: TGTGCCAGCAGCGCAACGGGACAGGGAGGACGTGAAAAACTGTTTTTT. Encoded protein: CASSATGQGGREKLFF.

This clone was observed a handful of times. The V and J genes are TRBV7-8 and TRBJ2-1, with 7 nucleotides matching TRBD2. The CDR3 consists of 14 residues. CDR1 and CDR2 from the germline V gene are SGHVS and FQNEAQ. V shed 6 bases, J shed 6 bases, and the junction held 8 bases outside the gene matches. The CDR3, as DNA: TGTGCCAGCAGTGGGCGGGAGAGGCTCAATGAGCAGTTCTTC. Protein sequence: CASSGRERLNEQFF. The full variable domain, completed using reference TRBV7-8 and TRBJ2-1, is GAGVSQSPRYKVAKRGQDVALRCDPISGHVSLFWYQQALGQGPEFLTYFQNEAQLDKSGLPSDRFFAERPEGSVSTLKIQRTQQEDSAVYLCASSGRERLNEQFFGPGTRLTVL.

The chain joins TRBV9 to TRBJ1-2; D not certain. The germline V and J ends were trimmed by 5 bases and 1 base, with 3 bases remaining between them. The CDR3 is 11 amino acids. CDR1 and CDR2 from the germline V gene are SGDLS and YYNGEE. The CDR3 DNA reads as TGTGCCAGCAGTAGTAACTATGGCTACACCTTC. This translates into CASSSNYGYTF.

This clone was seen a few times. V and J are TRBV27 and TRBJ1-6; TRBD1 might be the D (5 bases). The germline V and J ends were trimmed by 3 bases and 9 bases, with 12 bases remaining between them. This CDR3 is built from 14 residues. Germline lookup yields CDR1 MNHEY and CDR2 SMNVEV (reference sequence). In DNA form, the CDR3 reads TGTGCCAGCAGTTTTGGAGGGGCAAGTTCACCCCTCCACTTT. Translation: CASSFGGASSPLHF.

The chain combines TRBV3-1 (or the pseudogene TRBV3-2) with TRBJ1-1; the D is unclear. This CDR3 is 14 amino acids long. Trimming shortened V by 0 bases and J by 3 bases, and 8 bases separated the two germline ends. CDR1 is LGHDT, CDR2 YNNKEL, per germline (reference sequence). This CDR3 is CASSQDRLYTEAFF. CDR3 DNA: TGTGCCAGCAGCCAAGACAGGCTATACACTGAAGCTTTCTTT.

The rearrangement joins TRBV5-4 to TRBJ2-1; 8 positions agree with TRBD2. CDR3 size: 14 residues. The germline V gene encodes CDR1 SGHNT and CDR2 YYREEE (reference sequence). The ends lost 4 bases at V and 8 bases at J; junction bases unmatched: 8. CDR3 DNA: TGTGCCAGCAGCCCTGAGACTAGCGAGTATGAGCAGTTCTTC. It is translated as CASSPETSEYEQFF.

J is TRBJ1-2 and V is TRBV6-1, with a weak D call TRBD1 (6 bases). V was pared by 0 bases and J by 4 bases, with 21 bases between. CDR1 is MNHNS and CDR2 is SASEGT in the germline V gene. The CDR3 extends over 18 amino acids. The CDR3 region is CASSEAIHNIGGAYGYTF. The CDR3 bases are TGTGCCAGCAGTGAAGCCATACACAATATTGGGGGCGCCTATGGCTACACCTTC.